This T cell receptor (beta chain) was captured by sequencing in a study of blood T cell repertoires in COVID-19. In the study overall: Spain, Italy and the United States supplied samples that represented acute and convalescent COVID-19. In each case, the material was cDNA or gDNA derived from T cells, B-cell-depleted T cells, or PBMCs.

The length of the CDR3 is 16 residues. The ends lost 0 bases at V and 4 bases at J; junction bases unmatched: 5. CDR1 and CDR2 (germline): SGHRS, YFSETQ. In the authors' methods: How many nucleated cells were present was estimated from reference gene primer amplification. The protocol was immunoSEQ multiplex PCR, while the TCRdb copy is restricted to in-frame clones and leaves out a portion. The DNA gave D and trimming, while V, J and clone size come from that table. This table holds fewer than 75,000 clones, 85% to 90% found once. This clonotype was sampled from a man aged 60-69 years with acute or convalescent COVID-19. The chain couples TRBV5-1 to TRBJ2-1; 9 bases are shared with TRBD2. The source material was peripheral blood. In DNA, the CDR3 is TGCGCCAGCAGCTTGGCTAGCGGGGCGGGATACAATGAGCAGTTCTTC. Translated: CASSLASGAGYNEQFF.